This T cell receptor beta chain originates from a study of lymphopenia after photon versus proton radiotherapy (dated by TCRdb to about 2019). Study-level background: Photon and proton radiation therapy were compared by the study for their immunological effects in patients with gastrointestinal tumors who developed high-grade lymphopenia. The cohort included 20 patients with gastrointestinal tumors who developed lymphopenia after receiving either photon or proton therapy. The study aimed to characterize how the two radiation modalities differ in their impact on the immune system.

Library method: the immunoSEQ multiplex PCR assay. T cell repertoires were profiled by deep sequencing of rearranged TCR beta loci, alongside multiparametric flow cytometry. TCRdb obtained this table from immuneACCESS and retained in-frame rearrangements with V and J assigned. These tables miss some clones; where compared with another copy, unresolved V genes account for less than half of the shortfall, and the remainder is unexplained. Counted in this sample were about 35,000 clones; about 94% of them appeared once. The ten biggest clones cover about 16% of the sample. Beyond this particular receptor, the publication reports: The survival association was examined only in patients who died, and the authors described better survival with proton therapy as a possibility, not as a demonstrated result. Relative stability during treatment was observed in proton-treated patients, whereas loss of naive T cells and TCR diversity and gain of effector/memory populations were observed in photon-treated patients. Across the cohort, an inverse correlation was found between a larger post-nadir drop in TCR diversity and overall survival time among patients who died. Once the lymphocyte count had reached its nadir, the repertoires of photon-treated patients showed oligoclonal expansion, particularly of CD8+ Temra cells, and this expansion drove the decline in diversity.

A word on this clone: What antigen it recognizes has not been identified. Per-nucleotide qualities are absent, and no much larger clonotype sits a single base away.

CDR1 and CDR2 were assigned from the germline V gene as SGHAT and FQNNGV. Unmatched junction bases come to 12, with V trimmed by 6 bases and J by 13 bases. From its cysteine to its phenylalanine, the CDR3 spans 13 amino acids. Only the CDR3 part of the read is kept: 39 bases, read in frame from the first base. This sequence originates from a man aged 55 to 70 with cholangiocarcinoma. Recombination connected TRBV11-2 to TRBJ2-1; the central 7 bases match TRBD2. The sample consisted of peripheral blood, taken from a patient treated with photon-based radiotherapy. The DNA is as follows: TGTGCCAGCAGAAGGGAGGGCCGGGTGTATCAGTTCTTC. It translates as CASRREGRVYQFF.